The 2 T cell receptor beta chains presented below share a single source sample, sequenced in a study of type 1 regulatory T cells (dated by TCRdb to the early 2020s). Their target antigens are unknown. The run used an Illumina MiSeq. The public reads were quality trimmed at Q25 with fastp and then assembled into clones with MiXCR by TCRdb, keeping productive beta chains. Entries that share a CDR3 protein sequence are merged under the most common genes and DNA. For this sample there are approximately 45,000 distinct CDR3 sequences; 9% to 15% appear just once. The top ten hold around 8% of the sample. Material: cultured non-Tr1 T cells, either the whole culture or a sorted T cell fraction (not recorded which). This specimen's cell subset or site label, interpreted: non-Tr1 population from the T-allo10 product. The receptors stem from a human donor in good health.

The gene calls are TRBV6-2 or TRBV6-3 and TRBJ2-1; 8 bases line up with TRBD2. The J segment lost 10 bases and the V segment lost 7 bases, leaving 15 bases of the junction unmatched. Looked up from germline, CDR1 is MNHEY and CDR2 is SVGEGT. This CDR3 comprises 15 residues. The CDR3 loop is CASTITPFSGTEQFF. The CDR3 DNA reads TGTGCCAGCACCATTACCCCCTTTAGCGGGACAGAGCAGTTCTTC.

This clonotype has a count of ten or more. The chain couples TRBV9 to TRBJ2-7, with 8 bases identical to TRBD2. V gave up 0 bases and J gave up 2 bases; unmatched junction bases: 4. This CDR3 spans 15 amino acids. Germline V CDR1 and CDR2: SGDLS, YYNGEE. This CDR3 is CASSVDERGTYEQYF. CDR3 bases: TGTGCCAGCAGCGTAGATGAGCGGGGGACCTACGAGCAGTACTTC.